Each of the 19 T cell receptor beta chains below was sequenced from the same sample in a study of blood T cell repertoires in COVID-19. TCRdb's table, derived via immunoSEQ multiplex PCR, lists solely in-frame clones and lacks some. The sample includes some 42,000 clones, 75% to 80% of them seen just once. The sequencing sample was made of peripheral blood. Receptors were obtained from a woman between 65 and 79 years old with acute or convalescent COVID-19.

The chain employs TRBV19 and TRBJ2-7, with TRBD1 as a possible D gene (5 bases). CDR1 is LNHDA, CDR2 SQIVND, per germline (reference sequence). The CDR3 runs 12 residues. With 5 bases removed from V and 4 bases from J, the gap between germline ends came to 9 bases. The CDR3 is CASSATGYEQYF. The CDR3 DNA reads TGTGCCAGTAGTGCTACAGGTTACGAGCAGTACTTC. The full variable domain, with the rest looked up from reference TRBV19 and TRBJ2-7, is DGGITQSPKYLFRKEGQNVTLSCEQNLNHDAMYWYRQDPGQGLRLIYYSQIVNDFQKGDIAEGYSVSREKKESFPLTVTSAQKNPTAFYLCASSATGYEQYFGPGTRLTVT.

The CDR3 DNA follows: TGTGCCAGCAGCGTAGCCATGGGAGGTGGAAACACCATATATTTT. Its protein product is CASSVAMGGGNTIYF. The chain has TRBV9 and TRBJ1-3, with D uncertain. The CDR3 length is 15 residues. Germline values: CDR1 SGDLS, CDR2 YYNGEE. Between the trimmed V and J ends, which lost 0 bases and 3 bases, there was a span of 10 bases.

The gene calls are TRBV6-5 and TRBJ1-4, with D possibly being TRBD1 (6 bases). Germline V lookup: CDR1 MNHEY, CDR2 SVGAGI. This CDR3 is built from 15 residues. Deletions cut 2 bases from V and 4 bases from J, with 11 bases between. DNA of the CDR3: TGTGCCAGCAGTTACCCCGACAGGAATAATGAAAAACTGTTTTTT. Encoded protein: CASSYPDRNNEKLFF.

The chain links TRBV6-5 to TRBJ1-1, with D perhaps matching TRBD1 (6 bases). The CDR3 sequence is 11 residues long. V was shortened by 11 bases and J by 5 bases, with 12 bases between the two germline ends. CDR1 and CDR2 (germline): MNHEY, SVGAGI. CDR3 region: CASQGWTEAFF. Written as DNA, the CDR3 is TGTGCCTCACAGGGTTGGACTGAAGCTTTCTTT.

Only a few counts were recorded for this clone. The genes are TRBV3-1 (or the pseudogene TRBV3-2) and TRBJ2-3, with TRBD2 matching 14 bases. The CDR3 loop spans 16 amino acids. The germline V gene encodes CDR1 LGHDT and CDR2 YNNKEL (reference sequence). The V segment lost 4 bases and the J segment 0 bases; nucleotides outside the gene matches: 0. CDR3 in DNA: TGTGCCAGCAGCCGGACTAGCGGGAGGAGCACAGATACGCAGTATTTT. The encoded protein is CASSRTSGRSTDTQYF.

The CDR3 spells CASSGAGTGTPSTDTQYF. For the CDR3, the DNA is TGTGCCAGTAGTGGGGCGGGGACAGGGACCCCTAGCACAGATACGCAGTATTTT. V and J are TRBV19 and TRBJ2-3; 9 bases line up with TRBD1. This CDR3 region has 18 residues. Trimming cost V 5 bases and J 0 bases; bases outside gene matches: 12. CDR1 LNHDA and CDR2 SQIVND come from the germline V gene (reference sequence).

This clone was seen just once. The chain employs TRBV28 and TRBJ2-7; 7 nucleotides line up with TRBD2. Trimming at V came to 5 bases and at J to 0 bases, leaving 7 bases not matched to a gene. Per the germline V gene, CDR1 is MDHEN and CDR2 is SYDVKM. The CDR3 spans 15 residues. Written as DNA, the CDR3 is TGTGCCAGCAGTCCAACTAGCGTATCCTCCTACGAGCAGTACTTC. This sequence encodes CASSPTSVSSYEQYF.

The chain's CDR3 is CASSLAHGNQPQHF. The CDR3 DNA follows: TGTGCCAGCAGCTTAGCCCACGGGAATCAGCCCCAGCATTTT. The chain employs TRBV7-8 and TRBJ1-5; D not certain. This CDR3 comprises 14 residues. V lost 0 bases and J 4 bases, leaving 7 bases between the germline ends. Germline V gene data show CDR1 as SGHVS and CDR2 as FQNEAQ.

This sequence joins TRBV11-1 and TRBJ2-7; 8 nucleotides align to TRBD2. Germline loops: CDR1 SGHAT, CDR2 FQDESV (reference sequence). The CDR3 runs to 13 residues. V shed 8 bases, J shed 5 bases, and the junction held 8 bases outside the gene matches. The CDR3 loop reads CASEYSGTHEQYF. The CDR3 nucleotides read TGTGCCAGCGAGTATAGCGGGACCCACGAGCAGTACTTC.

This chain joins TRBV10-3 and TRBJ2-3, with no clear D. The CDR3 length is 14 residues. V lost 2 bases and J 1 base, leaving 7 bases between the germline ends. Per the germline V gene, CDR1 is ENHRY and CDR2 is SYGVKD. The CDR3 sequence: CAISELSGTDTQYF. CDR3 bases: TGTGCCATCAGTGAGCTCAGTGGCACAGATACGCAGTATTTT.

This chain joins TRBV7-3 and TRBJ2-3; D not resolved. The CDR3 length is 13 residues. The V end was cut by 5 bases, the J end by 0 bases, with 6 bases between. In germline, CDR1 is SGHTA, CDR2 FQGTGA. CDR3 region: CASSHPSTDTQYF. CDR3 nucleotides: TGTGCCAGCAGCCATCCCAGCACAGATACGCAGTATTTT.

The chain combines TRBV7-9 with TRBJ2-7; 11 bases are shared with TRBD1. V gave up 5 bases and J gave up 5 bases; unmatched junction bases: 11. CDR1 is SEHNR and CDR2 is FQNEAQ in the germline V gene (reference sequence). The CDR3 has 16 residues. In DNA form, the CDR3 reads TGTGCCAGCAGCGAGAATTCAGGGACAGGGGGTAACGAGCAGTACTTC. As protein: CASSENSGTGGNEQYF.

The table lists this clone with a few counts. The chain uses TRBV19 and TRBJ2-7; D perhaps matches TRBD1 (6 bases). Germline CDR1 reads LNHDA; CDR2 reads SQIVND (reference sequence). The CDR3 is made up of 15 amino acids. Trimming took 3 bases from V and 4 from J, leaving 16 bases between them. DNA for the CDR3: TGTGCCAGTAGTATGTCGTGGGACACTAGATACGAGCAGTACTTC. It yields the protein CASSMSWDTRYEQYF.

J is TRBJ1-3 and V is TRBV29-1; D is uncertain. The CDR3 length is 14 residues. With 1 base removed from V and 0 bases from J, the gap between germline ends came to 7 bases. Germline values: CDR1 SQVTM, CDR2 ANQGSEA. CDR3 in DNA: TGCAGCGTTGAAGTAAGCGGCTCTGGAAACACCATATATTTT. Translating it yields CSVEVSGSGNTIYF.

The chain is built from TRBV28 and TRBJ2-1; D perhaps matches TRBD1 (5 bases). V lost 2 bases, J lost 13 bases, and 21 bases lay in between. The CDR3 is 15 residues long. CDR1 MDHEN and CDR2 SYDVKM come from the germline V gene. CDR3 residues: CASSLPQGLSDHQFF. CDR3 bases: TGTGCCAGCAGTTTACCCCAGGGTCTCTCGGACCACCAGTTCTTC.

Many counts were recorded for this clone. The chain has TRBV7-2 and TRBJ1-2, with 12 positions matching TRBD1. Trimming at V came to 5 bases and at J to 3 bases, leaving 4 bases not matched to a gene. The CDR3 is made up of 15 amino acids. The germline V gene has CDR1 SGHTA and CDR2 FQGNSA. The CDR3 is CASSPGQGAHYGYTF. The CDR3 bases are TGTGCCAGCAGCCCGGGACAGGGGGCTCACTATGGCTACACCTTC.

V and J are TRBV25-1 and TRBJ1-1; unclear D gene. The CDR3 extends over 18 amino acids. Trimming left V 3 bases short and J 0 bases short, with 20 bases between. From germline, CDR1 is MGHDK and CDR2 SYGVNS. CDR3 coding DNA: TGTGCCAGCAGTGAGTTTGTTAGCGGGCCACAATTGAACACTGAAGCTTTCTTT. It codes for CASSEFVSGPQLNTEAFF. Using reference TRBV25-1 and TRBJ1-1 for the parts outside the CDR3, the full variable domain is EADIYQTPRYLVIGTGKKITLECSQTMGHDKMYWYQQDPGMELHLIHYSYGVNSTEKGDLSSESTVSRIRTEHFPLTLESARPSHTSQYLCASSEFVSGPQLNTEAFFGQGTRLTVV.

The J gene is TRBJ2-1, the V gene TRBV30, with a weak D call TRBD2 (5 bases). The CDR3 extends over 17 amino acids. The V end lost 3 bases, the J end lost 6 bases, and 24 bases lay between the germline ends. Germline lookup yields CDR1 GTSNPN and CDR2 SVGIG (reference sequence). CDR3 sequence: CAWSVGGGALETNEQFF. CDR3 DNA sequence: TGTGCCTGGAGCGTAGGAGGAGGAGCCCTAGAGACCAATGAGCAGTTCTTC.

This chain connects TRBV6-5 to TRBJ2-7, with D maybe TRBD2 (6 bases). Trimming pared 6 bases from V and 7 bases from J, leaving 19 bases between. Germline V gene lookup returns CDR1 MNHEY and CDR2 SVGAGI. This CDR3 comprises 14 residues. CDR3 sequence (DNA): TGTGCCAGCAGGGGGCTAGCGCCCTCGAGGGAGCAGTACTTC. It specifies CASRGLAPSREQYF.